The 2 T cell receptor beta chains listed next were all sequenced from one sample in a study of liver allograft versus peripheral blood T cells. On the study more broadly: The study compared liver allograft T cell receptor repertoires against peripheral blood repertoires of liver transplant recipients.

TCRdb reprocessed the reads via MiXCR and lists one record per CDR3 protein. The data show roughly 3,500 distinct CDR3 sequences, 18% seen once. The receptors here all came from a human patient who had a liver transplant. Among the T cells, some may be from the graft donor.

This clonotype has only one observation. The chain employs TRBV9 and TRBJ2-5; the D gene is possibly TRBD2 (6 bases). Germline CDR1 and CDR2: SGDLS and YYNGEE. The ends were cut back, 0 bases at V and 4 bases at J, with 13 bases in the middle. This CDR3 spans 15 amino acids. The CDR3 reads CASSVGNGRGETQYF. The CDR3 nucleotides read TGTGCCAGCAGCGTAGGAAACGGGAGAGGAGAGACCCAGTACTTC.

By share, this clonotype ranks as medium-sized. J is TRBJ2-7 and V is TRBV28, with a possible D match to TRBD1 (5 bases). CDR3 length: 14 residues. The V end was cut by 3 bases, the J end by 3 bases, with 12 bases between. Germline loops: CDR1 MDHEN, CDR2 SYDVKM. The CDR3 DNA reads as TGTGCCAGCAGTTTCCACGTCCAGGGCTACGAGCAGTACTTC. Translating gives CASSFHVQGYEQYF.